This section outlines one TCR beta chain sequence together with its context. In the original workflow: Reference gene primers were amplified, and this amplification served to estimate nucleated cell counts. Sequenced by immunoSEQ multiplex PCR; TCRdb stores in-frame clones only, minus some. Clone size and the V and J calls come from that table; the DNA yielded D and trimming. Seen here are just under 65,000 clones, 80% to 90% observed once, and the top ten hold more than 1%. The source of the sample is a study of blood T cell repertoires in COVID-19. Overall study: Sites across the United States, Italy and Spain contributed samples from acute and convalescent COVID-19. T cells, B-cell-depleted T cells, or PBMCs supplied cDNA or gDNA.

The TCR comes from a middle-aged man with acute or convalescent COVID-19. Sequenced sample: peripheral blood.

CDR3 region: CASSLVGTSGNEQFF. In DNA form, the CDR3 reads TGTGCCAGCAGCTTGGTGGGCACTAGCGGCAATGAGCAGTTCTTC. V and J are TRBV5-4 and TRBJ2-1; TRBD2 aligns across 8 bases. The germline V gene has CDR1 SGHNT and CDR2 YYREEE (reference sequence). The length of the CDR3 is 15 residues. V lost 0 bases, J lost 6 bases, and 5 bases stayed unmatched. Full variable domain (outside the CDR3, taken from reference TRBV5-4 and TRBJ2-1): ETGVTQSPTHLIKTRGQQVTLRCSSQSGHNTVSWYQQALGQGPQFIFQYYREEENGRGNFPPRFSGLQFPNYSSELNVNALELDDSALYLCASSLVGTSGNEQFFGPGTRLTVL.